This T cell receptor beta chain comes out of a study of OX40 agonist ivuxolimab in advanced cancers. For the study in its entirety: Ivuxolimab, which targeted the costimulatory receptor OX40 (CD134), was an agonistic, fully human IgG2 monoclonal antibody. Intravenous ivuxolimab was administered to patients every 2 weeks at six dose levels: 0.01, 0.1, 0.3, 1.5, 3 and 10 mg/kg. Of the approximately 50 patients in dose escalation, about 19 had hepatocellular carcinoma, roughly 15 had melanoma, 9 had renal cell carcinoma and 9 had head and neck cancer. The dose-escalation cohort was roughly 80% male with a mean age of about 54 years, ranging from about 20 to 80. Patients were allowed to have had prior anti-PD-1, anti-PD-L1 or anti-CTLA-4 therapy, and 40% to 45% of the dose-escalation patients had been treated with checkpoint inhibitors. Partial responses occurred in three dose-escalation patients: two with cutaneous melanoma and one with hepatocellular carcinoma. Peripheral TCRbeta sequencing aimed to test whether ivuxolimab altered TCR sequence diversity and caused clonal T-cell expansion. The monotherapy dose-escalation portion (N of about 50 patients) of the phase I ivuxolimab trial is reported in the paper.

CDR1 and CDR2 (SGHRS, YFSETQ) derive from the germline V gene. Ends trimmed: V by 4 bases, J by 5 bases; bases unmatched to a gene: 7. The CDR3 contains 16 residues, cysteine and phenylalanine counted. The CDR3 DNA has 48 bases and is translated from base 1. Points the paper makes about the study in general: In partial responders in the 0.1-3.0 mg/kg groups, normalized peripheral clonal expansion was found to be among the lowest, especially among CD8+ T cells. After ivuxolimab, CD8+ T cells had more expanded clones than CD4+ T cells on average. The antigen specificity of the peripheral T cells that underwent clonal expansion was not determined. At doses of 0.1 to 3.0 mg/kg, clonal expansion of both CD4+ and CD8+ T cells in blood was seen between baseline and week 6. Low levels of normalized T-cell clonal expansion were also seen in some nonresponding patients.

The trial excluded patients who had a history of autoimmune disease or who were on systemic immunosuppression. In every dose cohort, peripheral blood was drawn for TCR sequencing at baseline, cycle 4 day 1, and cycle 7 day 1. The samples were drawn from a first-in-human, open-label, multicenter phase I dose-escalation trial of ivuxolimab. Adults with locally advanced or metastatic head and neck squamous cell, hepatocellular, melanoma or renal cell carcinoma were enrolled in the trial. Before TCR sequencing, CD4+ T cells and CD8+ T cells were sorted from peripheral blood as separate populations. Concerning this clone: Its antigen is currently not known. Nothing much larger sits one base from this clone, and base qualities are not available.

To sequence the TCRbeta CDR3 region, genomic DNA was isolated from the sorted cells. The immunoSEQ Assay was used to sequence the TCRbeta CDR3 regions. This is the immuneACCESS table as TCRdb keeps it, with only in-frame sequences that have V and J called. A part of the clones is gone; compared with another copy, unresolved V genes explain less than half, and the rest is unexplained. Here the sample has about 34,000 clones; 65% to 80% occur a single time. The top ten clonotypes cover over 9.5% of the sample. Recombination connected TRBV5-1 to TRBJ1-4; 11 central bases correspond to TRBD1. The TCR sequence derives from an adult with an advanced solid tumor such as melanoma, head and neck, liver or kidney cancer. The sequenced sample was CD4+ or CD8+ T cells sorted from blood, obtained in a trial of the OX40 agonist ivuxolimab. This receptor carries the CDR3 CASSPRTGGSNEKLFF. The nucleotide sequence reads TGCGCCAGCAGCCCCAGGACAGGGGGCTCAAATGAAAAACTGTTTTTT. Reference TRBV5-1 and TRBJ1-4 proteins supply the regions before and after the CDR3; the full variable domain is: KAGVTQTPRYLIKTRGQQVTLSCSPISGHRSVSWYQQTPGQGLQFLFEYFSETQRNKGNFPGRFSGRQFSNSRSEMNVSTLELGDSALYLCASSPRTGGSNEKLFFGSGTQLSVL.